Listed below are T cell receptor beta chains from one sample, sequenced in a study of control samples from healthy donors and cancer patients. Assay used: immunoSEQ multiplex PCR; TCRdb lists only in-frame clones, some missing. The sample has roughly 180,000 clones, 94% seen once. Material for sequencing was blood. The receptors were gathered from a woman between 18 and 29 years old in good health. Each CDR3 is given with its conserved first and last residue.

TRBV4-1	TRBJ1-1	CASSQVSLNTEAFF
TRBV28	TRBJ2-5	CASSRSGRAEETQYF
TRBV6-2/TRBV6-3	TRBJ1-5	CASSYNWGTSNQPQHF
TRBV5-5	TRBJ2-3	CASSLDGGAADTQYF
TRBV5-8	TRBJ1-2	CASSPGIHYGYTF
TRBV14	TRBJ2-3	CASSPRTWTDTQYF
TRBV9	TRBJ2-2	CASSDGRDIGELFF
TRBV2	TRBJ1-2	CASSPDRGRIYGYTF
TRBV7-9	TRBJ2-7	CASSFTGVTYEQYF
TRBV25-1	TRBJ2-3	CASSKLQGAHLPDTQYF
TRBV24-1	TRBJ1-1	CATPGGLNTEAFF
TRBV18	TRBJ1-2	CASSPQPNYGYTF
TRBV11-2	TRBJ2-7	CASSGSGKSYEQYF
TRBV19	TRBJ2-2	CASSVGTSGELFF
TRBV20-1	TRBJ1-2	CSARDNYGYTF
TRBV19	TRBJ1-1	CASSWNGGRQTEAFF
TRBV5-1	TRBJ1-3	CASSRDFSGNTIYF
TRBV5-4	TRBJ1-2	CASSPQGQGRPGYTF
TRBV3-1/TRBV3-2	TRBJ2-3	CASSRNRDTQYF
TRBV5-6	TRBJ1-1	CASSPGTGDPWTEAFF
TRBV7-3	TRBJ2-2	CASSWDGDTGELFF
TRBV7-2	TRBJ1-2	CASSLEGGANYGYTF
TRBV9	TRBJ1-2	CASSVADGGNYGYTF
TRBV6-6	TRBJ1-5	CASSYGPGLTDQPQHF
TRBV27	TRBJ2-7	CASRLAGGQPYEQYF
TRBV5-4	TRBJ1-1	CASSFSSNTEAFF
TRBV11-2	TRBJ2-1	CASSLLAASYNEQFF
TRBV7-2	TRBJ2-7	CASSLVGTGTYEQYF
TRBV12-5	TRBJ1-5	CASGLSSGEGQPQHF
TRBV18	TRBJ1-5	CASSAIDSDQPQHF
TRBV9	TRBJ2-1	CASSPGGANYNEQFF
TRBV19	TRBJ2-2	CASSMFSGSELFF
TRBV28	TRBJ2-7	CASSSPWGAGPSYEQYF
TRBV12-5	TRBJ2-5	CASGPQGQETQYF
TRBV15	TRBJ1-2	CATSRARGAPGGYTF
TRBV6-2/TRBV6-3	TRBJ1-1	CASSYSALEAFF
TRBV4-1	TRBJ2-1	CASSQEDMGLGLGSYNEQFF
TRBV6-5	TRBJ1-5	CASSIQGALQPQHF
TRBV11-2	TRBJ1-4	CASSPRTWASEKLFF
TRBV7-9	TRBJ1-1	CASSLDREDGLNTEAFF
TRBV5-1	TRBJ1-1	CASSFLGPNVNTEAFF
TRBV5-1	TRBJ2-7	CASSRGEGSYEQYF
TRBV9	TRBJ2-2	CASSGRQGGDTGELFF
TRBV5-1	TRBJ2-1	CASSLTGGEWDEQFF
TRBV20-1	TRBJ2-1	CSGLKYNEQFF
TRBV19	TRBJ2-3	CASSIGRERADTQYF
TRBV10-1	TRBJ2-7	CASSESLAFEQYF
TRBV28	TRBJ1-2	CASSLYRDENYGYTF
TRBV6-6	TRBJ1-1	CASSPSPPVQGFMNTEAFF
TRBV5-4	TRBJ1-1	CASSLNRDTEAFF
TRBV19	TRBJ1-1	CASSIGTRTEAFF
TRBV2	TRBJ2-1	CASSEPFNNEQFF
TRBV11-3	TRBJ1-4	CASSSAASTNEKLFF
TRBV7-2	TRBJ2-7	CASSFGTGVTYEQYF
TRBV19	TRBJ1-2	CASSYGQGGGLSGYTF
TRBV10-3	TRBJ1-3	CAISESRGGNTIYF
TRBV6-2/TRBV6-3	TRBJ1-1	CASTPIIPVNTEAFF